This T cell receptor (beta chain) was identified in a study of blood T cell repertoires in COVID-19. Germline CDR1 is SEHNR and CDR2 is FQNEAQ (reference sequence). This CDR3 is 16 amino acids long. Trimming took 5 bases from V and 10 from J; bases not matched to a gene: 12. In the original processing: Using reference gene primer amplification, nucleated cell counts were estimated. Clones were read by immunoSEQ multiplex PCR, and TCRdb kept only the in-frame ones, dropping some. V, J and clone size are those of that table, while D and trimming were read from the DNA. The table records some 310,000 clones, roughly 86% of them present only once. Only a few counts were recorded for this clone. The participants were between about 18 and 90 years old and came from about two dozen US areas. Allocation to cohorts depended on clinical history reported by the participants. Recovered participants had two consecutive negative NP/OP PCR tests, healthcare professional clearance, or symptom resolution.

Material: PBMCs or T cells enriched from blood (not recorded which). V is TRBV7-9 and J is TRBJ2-2, with 11 positions matching TRBD2. This TCR was sampled from a woman aged 25 to 39 who had recovered from COVID-19. CDR3 loop: CASSPQVSGRALELFF. The DNA for the CDR3 is TGTGCCAGCAGCCCCCAGGTTAGCGGGAGGGCCTTGGAGCTGTTTTTT. Complete variable domain (other parts from reference TRBV7-9 and TRBJ2-2): DTGVSQNPRHKITKRGQNVTFRCDPISEHNRLYWYRQTLGQGPEFLTYFQNEAQLEKSRLLSDRFSAERPKGSFSTLEIQRTEQGDSAMYLCASSPQVSGRALELFFGEGSRLTVL.